This entry is about one T cell receptor (beta chain). Only one count was recorded for this clone. Its antigen specificity is not known. No much larger clone exists at a distance of one base, and base qualities are not known. Library creation used the immunoSEQ multiplex PCR assay. The study's processing was this. To diagnose cytomegalovirus status from the catalog of TCR beta chain sequences, a statistical classification framework was built. Entries here come from immuneACCESS through TCRdb and include only in-frame sequences with V and J called. Some clones fail to appear in such tables; in the studies checked, an unresolved V gene covers under half of the shortfall, and the cause of the remainder is unknown. That table is the source of V, J and clone size, and D and trimming were worked out from the DNA. The sample table lists approximately 65,000 clones, over 80% of them with a count of one. Jointly, the top ten make up about 3% of the sample.

The donors were included in the validation cohort of 130 or so subjects, a group kept apart from the roughly 680-subject first cohort. These data originate in a study of cytomegalovirus exposure and HLA in healthy donors (dated by TCRdb to between 2016 and 2019). General notes on the study: According to a later analysis, one platform produced both the roughly 130 validation repertoires and the roughly 650 repertoires of the first cohort. Besides the first cohort of around 670 subjects, a separate validation cohort made up of around 120 different subjects was used. To predict cytomegalovirus infection status, the study brought together high-throughput TCR immunosequencing, statistical association of individual TCRs with disease status, and machine learning. The study aimed to test whether cataloging public T cell receptors could reveal signatures of past pathogen exposure.

The CDR3 starts with the cysteine, ends with the phenylalanine, and has 14 residues. Only the CDR3 DNA is retained, 42 bases long and in frame from the first base. Per the germline V gene, SQVTM is the CDR1 and ANQGSEA is the CDR2. Broader findings and caveats from the paper: The study gave a list of roughly 150 TCR beta chains associated with cytomegalovirus. In vitro tests confirmed that a few of the cytomegalovirus-associated TCR beta chains recognize cytomegalovirus antigens. A later analysis lacked HLA typing for the validation cohort, so it scored co-occurrence in that cohort across all 130 or so repertoires. It was suggested by the authors that the approach could potentially be generalized to other disease states and immunological phenotypes. The classifier was reported to diagnose cytomegalovirus status with high specificity and sensitivity in both the original cohort and the validation cohort. Most TCR sequences were observed very rarely across donors, whereas some public TCRs were present in many individuals. Subsequent analysis determined that TCRs grouped into clusters in the first cohort also showed a tendency toward co-occurrence across the roughly 110 validation repertoires, and approximately 93% of cluster scores exceeded 0.

This clonotype was obtained from a man between 18 and 35 years old in good health and CMV-seronegative. The chain was built from TRBV29-1 and TRBJ1-2, with 7 junctional bases fitting TRBD1. Material for sequencing was PBMCs. The CDR3 protein: CAGGSGQGDYGYTF. The sequenced DNA is TGCGCCGGCGGGTCGGGGCAGGGGGACTATGGCTACACCTTC.